This T cell receptor beta chain was sequenced for a study of control samples from healthy donors and cancer patients. The germline gives CDR1 MDHEN, CDR2 SYDVKM. J gave up 7 bases and V 10 bases, and 15 bases lay outside the gene matches. There are 14 residues in the CDR3. This table comes from immunoSEQ multiplex PCR, and its TCRdb copy is limited to in-frame clones, with some not included. The table lists under 200,000 clones, approximately 90% of them singletons. Sequencing was performed on blood. The TCR was taken from a woman aged 30 to 39 in good health. This chain links TRBV28 with TRBJ2-7; 8 bases align to TRBD1. The CDR3 region is CATSSSGQGEEQYF. The CDR3 nucleotides are TGTGCCACCAGCTCATCCGGACAGGGTGAAGAGCAGTACTTC.